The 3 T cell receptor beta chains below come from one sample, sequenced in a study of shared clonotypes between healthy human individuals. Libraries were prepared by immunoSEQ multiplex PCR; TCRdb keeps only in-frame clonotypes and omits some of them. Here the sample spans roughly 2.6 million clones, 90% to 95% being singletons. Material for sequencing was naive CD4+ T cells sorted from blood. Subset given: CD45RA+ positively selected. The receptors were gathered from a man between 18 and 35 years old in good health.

CDR3 loop: CASSQREVGGMGLWRSGNTIYF. In DNA, the CDR3 is TGCGCCAGCAGCCAGCGCGAGGTCGGGGGTATGGGGTTGTGGAGGTCTGGAAACACCATATATTTT. The V and J genes are TRBV4-3 and TRBJ1-3; a possible D gene is TRBD1 (5 bases). The CDR3 extends over 22 amino acids. Germline loops: CDR1 LGHNA, CDR2 YSLEER. V was trimmed by 3 bases and J by 1 base, leaving 31 bases between them.

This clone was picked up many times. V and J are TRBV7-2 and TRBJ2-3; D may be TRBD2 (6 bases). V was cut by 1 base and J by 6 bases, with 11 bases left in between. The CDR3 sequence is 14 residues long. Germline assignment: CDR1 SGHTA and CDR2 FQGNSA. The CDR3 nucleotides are TGTGCCAGCAGCTTAGGGCGGGGCAGGGATACGCAGTATTTT. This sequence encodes CASSLGRGRDTQYF. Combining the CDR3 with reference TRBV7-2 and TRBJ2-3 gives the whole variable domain GAGVSQSPSNKVTEKGKDVELRCDPISGHTALYWYRQSLGQGLEFLIYFQGNSAPDKSGLPSDRFSAERTGGSVSTLTIQRTQQEDSAVYLCASSLGRGRDTQYFGPGTRLTVL.

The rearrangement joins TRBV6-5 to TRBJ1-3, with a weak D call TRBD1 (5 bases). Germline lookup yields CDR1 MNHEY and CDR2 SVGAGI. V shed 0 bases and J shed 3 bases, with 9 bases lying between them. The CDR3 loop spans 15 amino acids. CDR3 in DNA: TGTGCCAGCAGTTACTCGGACAAGGTTGGAAACACCATATATTTT. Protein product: CASSYSDKVGNTIYF.